This T cell receptor (beta chain) was found in a study of glioma-infiltrating T cells after dendritic cell vaccination. The wider study: Dendritic cell vaccination trial patients had either newly diagnosed or recurrent glioblastoma. Between 2003 and 2012, patients got autologous tumor lysate-pulsed dendritic cell vaccines.

Notes on this clone: Its antigen is unknown.

The repertoire was sequenced with immunoSEQ multiplex PCR; TCRdb's copy has only in-frame clones and lacks some. Of roughly 100,000 clones in the sample, 80% to 90% are singletons; the top ten hold more than 10%. This CDR3 is built from 14 residues. CDR1 and CDR2 (germline): SGHTA, FQGNSA. Trimming removed 8 bases from V and 0 bases from J; junction bases left unmatched: 3. Study-wide findings and caveats: The cohort had few patients with full blood and tumor sets.

Fresh-frozen tumor tissue and more than two years of survival data were available for all. The material was blood, obtained before dendritic cell vaccination. V gene TRBV7-2 combines with J gene TRBJ2-3; 9 bases are shared with TRBD2. The receptor's source is a human donor with glioblastoma. CDR3 protein: CASDAGGSTDTQYF. The CDR3 bases are TGTGCCAGCGATGCGGGGGGGAGCACAGATACGCAGTATTTT.